Described below is a single T cell receptor (beta chain) sequence and its context. It has no known antigen specificity. Per-base quality was not reported, and no clone a single base away is much larger than it. CD8 naive samples were obtained by positive selection for CCR7 among CD45RO-negative cells, yielding a CD45RA+CCR7+ population from which TemRA cells were excluded. The donors were healthy, HIV-negative adults with no recently reported acute infections or vaccinations. All donors were Caucasian adults living in Nashville, Tennessee, USA. Blood was collected by leukapheresis, and PBMCs were isolated by Ficoll-Histopaque density gradient centrifugation and then cryopreserved in liquid nitrogen vapor phase. Purity and quantity of every magnetically sorted T cell population were checked by analytical flow cytometry. Each sorted fraction had its genomic DNA isolated and then quantified by UV absorbance on a Nanodrop 2000c.

TCR CDR3 regions were amplified from genomic DNA by multiplex PCR using the deep immunoSEQ assay. Extracted genomic DNA from each cell subset was distributed evenly across all wells of several immunoSEQ 96-well plates, and each plate was treated as a replicate. Each replicate PCR for sorted subsets received about 220 ng genomic DNA, equal to about 29,000 T cell genomes. The purified libraries were quantified using a Qubit 3.0 fluorometer, sized with a Bioanalyzer 2100, and then quantified again using the KAPA Library Quantification kit. Each immunoSEQ 96-well plate was sequenced on its own single-read 150-cycle Illumina NextSeq 550 flow cell. Turning to the authors' computational methods: Because only junctional sequences without quality scores were contained in the immunoSEQ output, filtering matching that applied to full-length reads could not be performed. Sequences were annotated with PyIR, a Python wrapper for IgBLAST v1.9, and V/J genes and CDR3 were assigned using IMGT germline references. Any read was removed if the V/J assignment was weak (E-value above 1e-6), the CDR3 was missing, or the read contained stop codons, out-of-frame junctions, or ambiguous translated residues. V3J clonotypes were defined as sequences sharing the same inferred V gene, J gene, and CDR3 amino acid sequence. Percentage overlap between repertoires was computed as shared unique clonotypes divided by the size of the smaller repertoire. Repertoire richness was assessed with RTK rarefaction, the Chao1 estimator, and Recon v2.1 estimates of unobserved clonotypes. Generation probabilities for all TCRbeta clonotypes obtained by the gDNA method from four donors were computed using OLGA. This is the immuneACCESS table as TCRdb keeps it, with only in-frame sequences that have V and J called. A part of the clones is gone; compared with another copy, unresolved V genes explain less than half, and the rest is unexplained. That table furnishes V, J and clone size, whereas the DNA furnished D and trimming. The sample records about 2.1 million clones, more than 85% of which are singletons. The top ten clones comprise over 1.5% of the sample.

The data were obtained in a study of shared clonotypes between healthy human individuals (TCRdb year 2020). Regarding the study in general: Two women and three men aged 18 to 49 years were included in the cohort. Between about 0.8 and 9 billion PBMCs per donor were obtained by leukapheresis. To estimate repertoire size and how much clonotypes are shared between individuals, the study performed deep sequencing of blood TCR repertoires from a handful of healthy adults. To increase sequencing depth and limit assay-specific biases, different laboratories used diverse techniques to prepare libraries and sequence TCR repertoires. For each donor, CD4 naive and CD4 memory were each run on three plates, CD8 naive on two plates, and CD8 memory on one plate. Study-level results and caveats: Higher generation probabilities were observed for clonotypes shared by all four sorted-subset donors than for non-shared clonotypes. Because the study included only a small number of donors, the genetic and exposure-history diversity represented was limited. Sampling was limited to blood, and TCR repertoires in tissue likely differ from TCR repertoires in blood. Roughly 5.2% of naive CD4, roughly 3.6% of naive CD8, approximately 2% of memory CD4, and around 0.42% of memory CD8 clonotypes were shared across four donors. Rarefaction of sorted-subset datasets indicated incomplete sequencing despite the large sequencing depth. Naive subsets generally had larger estimated clonotype richness than memory subsets did. Pairwise subsampling led to the expectation that sequencing depth would affect the degree of clonotype sharing among donors.

The sequenced sample was naive CD8+ T cells from PBMCs. The cell subset or site label corresponds to: CD45RA+CCR7+. This TCR was sampled from a young man in good health. Some clones in this sample may be carry-over from other donors' samples.

The nucleotide sequence reads TGTGCCAGCAGCTTATGGTACAATGAGCAGTTCTTC. It specifies CASSLWYNEQFF. In this chain, TRBV11-1 is recombined with TRBJ2-1, with an unclear D gene assignment. Inclusive of the bounding cysteine and phenylalanine, the CDR3 is 12 residues long. Kept here is only the CDR3 DNA, which spans 36 bases and is read in frame from base 1. A distance of 3 bases separates the germline ends of V and J, which lose 2 bases and 4 bases respectively. The germline V gene (reference sequence) sets CDR1 to SGHAT and CDR2 to FQDESV.